The 18 T cell receptor beta chains below were found in one sample sequenced in a study of T cells in women clearing cervical HPV infection. Here immunoSEQ multiplex PCR was the method, and the copy in TCRdb shows in-frame clones only, minus some. This sample contains over 30,000 clones. Material for sequencing was blood buffy coat. Source of these receptors: a woman between 18 and 70 years old with a cervical HPV16 infection that either progressed to CIN3+ or cleared (not recorded which).

Details on this clone: The sequence runs out 3 residues before the end of the CDR3; the remainder is reconstructed from the germline J gene. The chain links TRBV10-2 to TRBJ2-3; TRBD2 might be the D (6 bases). CDR3 length equals 14 residues. V was shortened by 2 bases and J by 0 bases, with 6 bases between the two germline ends. Germline CDR1 and CDR2: WSHSY and SAAADI. The part of the CDR3 DNA that was read is TGCGCCAGCAGTGAGGGGGGGAGCACAGATACG. This translates into CASSEGGSTDT. The CDR3 in full is CASSEGGSTDTQYF.

Incomplete CDR3 DNA: TGTGCCAGCAGCTTAAACAGGGGGGCTAACTATGGT. It specifies CASSLNRGANYG. The whole CDR3 is CASSLNRGANYGQYF. V gene TRBV7-9 combines with J gene TRBJ2-4; 8 bases line up with TRBD1. The read falls 3 residues short of the CDR3 end, and the missing part is taken from the germline J gene. Germline CDR1 SEHNR, CDR2 FQNEAQ (reference sequence). CDR3 length: 15 residues.

About this clone itself: The read finishes 3 residues shy of the CDR3 end, and the germline J gene is used to complete it. This chain uses TRBV5-1 with TRBJ1-2; D perhaps matches TRBD1 (6 bases). This CDR3 is built from 13 residues. CDR1 is SGHRS and CDR2 is YFSETQ in the germline V gene. The part of the CDR3 DNA that was read is TGCGCCAGCAGCTTGGGTGCTGGGGGCGGC. It yields the protein CASSLGAGGG. The complete CDR3 reads CASSLGAGGGYTF.

About this clone: The read ends 3 residues early relative to the CDR3; the germline J gene fills the gap. This chain uses TRBV5-5 with TRBJ1-5, with a possible D match to TRBD1 (5 bases). Trimming pared 4 bases from V and 4 bases from J, leaving 9 bases between. The CDR3 contains 13 residues. The germline V gene encodes CDR1 SGHKS and CDR2 YYEKEE (reference sequence). CDR3 sequence: CASSHAGNQPQHF. The part of the CDR3 DNA that was read is TGTGCCAGCAGCCACGCAGGGAATCAGCCC.

In regard to this clone: The CDR3 is cut off 3 residues early in the read; its end comes from the germline J gene. This chain connects TRBV6-2 or TRBV6-3 to TRBJ2-5; TRBD2 agrees at 10 bases. CDR1 MNHEY and CDR2 SVGEGT come from the germline V gene. Losses at the gene ends were 7 bases for V and 5 bases for J; bases not matched to a gene: 7. The CDR3 totals 14 residues. The DNA read from the CDR3 is TGTGCCAGCACTTATCTAGCGGGGGCTGAGACC. Translating gives CASTYLAGAET. Given in full, the CDR3 is CASTYLAGAETQYF.

Of note for this clone: The DNA ends 3 residues before the CDR3 does, and the rest of the CDR3 is filled in from the germline J gene. J is TRBJ1-2 and V is TRBV18, with 7 bases that match TRBD1. Germline V lookup: CDR1 KGHSH, CDR2 LQKENI. There are 16 residues in the CDR3. The CDR3 bases that were read are TGTGCCAGCTCACAGACAAGGGACAGCTCCACAGATACC. Translated, it gives CASSQTRDSSTDT. The entire CDR3 protein is CASSQTRDSSTDTYTF.

A word on this clone: Sequence at one end of the junction differs from germline and may be a read error. From the germline J gene comes the end of the CDR3, since the read stops 3 residues before it. The chain combines TRBV7-9 with TRBJ2-3; possible D gene TRBD2, 6 bases. The CDR3 length is 14 residues. CDR1 and CDR2 from the germline V gene are SEHNR and FQNEAQ (reference sequence). The chain's CDR3 is CASGRGGVSETQYF. CDR3 bases read: TGTGCCAGCGGCCGTGGAGGGGTTTCAGAGACG.

Notes on this clone: The DNA ends 3 residues before the CDR3 does, and the rest of the CDR3 is filled in from the germline J gene. The genes are TRBV6-1 and TRBJ2-7; 7 positions match TRBD1. There are 14 residues in the CDR3. Germline assignment: CDR1 MNHNS and CDR2 SASEGT. Trimming removed 4 bases from V and 3 bases from J; junction bases left unmatched: 6. CDR3 bases read: TGTGCCAGCAGTGGACAGGGAACAATCTACGAG. Amino acids: CASSGQGTIYE. The whole CDR3 is CASSGQGTIYEQYF.

Of note for this clone: The observed sequence ends 3 residues before the CDR3 terminus, with the missing tail filled in from the germline J gene. V usage is TRBV19 and J usage is TRBJ2-7; 7 positions agree with TRBD1. The length of the CDR3 is 14 residues. Trimming took 4 bases from V and 3 from J; bases not matched to a gene: 6. Germline V lookup: CDR1 LNHDA, CDR2 SQIVND (reference sequence). The covered CDR3 bases are TGTGCCAGTAGTAAGACAGGGAATGGCTACGAG. As protein: CASSKTGNGYE. In full, the CDR3 is CASSKTGNGYEQYF.

For this clone: The read ends 3 residues before the CDR3 terminus; that terminus is restored from the germline J gene. The V call is TRBV18, the J call TRBJ2-4; 7 bases align to TRBD1. Germline CDR1 and CDR2: KGHSH and LQKENI. CDR3 length: 14 amino acids. CDR3 in amino acids: CASSPATGLDGQYF. Incomplete CDR3 DNA: TGTGCCAGCTCACCGGCGACAGGGTTGGATGGT.

A note on this clone: The read ends 3 residues early relative to the CDR3; the germline J gene fills the gap. The chain combines TRBV3-1 (or the pseudogene TRBV3-2) with TRBJ2-5, with 8 positions matching TRBD2. Per germline, CDR1 LGHDT and CDR2 YNNKEL (reference sequence). The ends lost 0 bases at V and 5 bases at J; junction bases unmatched: 8. The CDR3 has 16 residues. CDR3 bases read: TGTGCCAGCAGCCAAGATTGGGAGCGGGGGTTGGAGACC. Residues: CASSQDWERGLET. The complete CDR3 sequence is CASSQDWERGLETQYF.

As concerns this clone: The read terminates 3 residues ahead of where the CDR3 ends, so the germline J gene completes it. V gene TRBV7-2 combines with J gene TRBJ1-5; D call uncertain. V was cut by 6 bases and J by 4 bases, with 10 bases left in between. Germline CDR1 and CDR2: SGHTA and FQGNSA. The CDR3 has 13 amino acids. CDR3 bases read: TGTGCCAGCAGTCAAAGGGCAAATCAGCCC. It translates to CASSQRANQP. The whole CDR3 sequence reads CASSQRANQPQHF.

The covered CDR3 bases are TGTGCCAGTAAGAAGGGGACAGGGGGAGGTCAGCCC. Its translation is CASKKGTGGGQP. The complete CDR3 reads CASKKGTGGGQPQHF. The chain combines TRBV19 with TRBJ1-5, with 11 bases fitting TRBD1. The sequence runs out 3 residues before the end of the CDR3; the remainder is reconstructed from the germline J gene. Per the germline V gene, CDR1 is LNHDA and CDR2 is SQIVND (reference sequence). CDR3 size: 15 residues. Trimming cost V 7 bases and J 6 bases; bases outside gene matches: 8.

Note on this clone: The CDR3 goes on 3 residues after the read ends, and that part is filled in from the germline J gene. The rearrangement links TRBV20-1 to TRBJ2-3; 16 nucleotides line up with TRBD2. Germline-derived CDR1 and CDR2 are DFQATT and SNEGSKA (reference sequence). V shed 1 base, J shed 0 bases, and the junction held 4 bases outside the gene matches. The CDR3 consists of 18 residues. The CDR3 region is CSARVGTSGGGSTDTQYF. CDR3 DNA, as far as it was read: TGCAGTGCTAGAGTAGGGACTAGCGGGGGGGGGAGCACAGATACG.

To note about this clone: At one of its ends the junction is not consistent with the germline gene, which may arise from a read error. The DNA ends 3 residues before the CDR3 does, and the rest of the CDR3 is filled in from the germline J gene. Other DNA sequences in the sample encode the same CDR3. The V gene is TRBV5-6, the J gene TRBJ2-5; the match to TRBD1 covers 10 bases. CDR1 SGHDT and CDR2 YYEEEE come from the germline V gene. The CDR3 totals 14 residues. CDR3 sequence reads: CASRLGQGTETQYF. The CDR3 DNA, read in part, is TGTGCCAGCAGATTGGGACAGGGGACAGAGACC.

Details on this clone: The read stops 3 residues short of the end of the CDR3; the missing end is completed from the germline J gene. The V and J genes are TRBV5-1 and TRBJ2-7; TRBD1 agrees at 8 bases. This CDR3 spans 14 amino acids. V lost 4 bases to trimming and J lost 5 bases; unmatched junction nucleotides: 8. Per the germline V gene, CDR1 is SGHRS and CDR2 is YFSETQ. The DNA read from the CDR3 is TGCGCCAGCAGCCCAGGGGGCTCAGGGAACGAG. This codes for CASSPGGSGNE. The full CDR3 protein reads CASSPGGSGNEQYF.

As regards this clone: The observed sequence ends 3 residues before the CDR3 terminus, with the missing tail filled in from the germline J gene. The J gene is TRBJ2-7, the V gene TRBV6-4; 8 bases line up with TRBD1. Per germline, CDR1 MRHNA and CDR2 SNTAGT. The CDR3 contains 16 residues. With V trimmed by 4 bases and J by 1 base, 9 bases remained unmatched. The CDR3 bases that were read are TGTGCCAGCAGTGCATCGGACAGGGCCCTTTCCTACGAG. It is translated as CASSASDRALSYE. The whole CDR3 protein reads CASSASDRALSYEQYF.

Comment on this clone: The read stops 3 residues short of the end of the CDR3; the missing end is completed from the germline J gene. The chain recombines TRBV30 with TRBJ2-3; no clear D gene. The ends were cut back, 0 bases at V and 0 bases at J, with 7 bases in the middle. Germline assignment: CDR1 GTSNPN and CDR2 SVGIG (reference sequence). The CDR3 runs to 14 residues. The CDR3 loop reads CAWSVGSSTDTQYF. The CDR3 DNA, read in part, is TGTGCCTGGAGTGTAGGCAGTAGCACAGATACG.